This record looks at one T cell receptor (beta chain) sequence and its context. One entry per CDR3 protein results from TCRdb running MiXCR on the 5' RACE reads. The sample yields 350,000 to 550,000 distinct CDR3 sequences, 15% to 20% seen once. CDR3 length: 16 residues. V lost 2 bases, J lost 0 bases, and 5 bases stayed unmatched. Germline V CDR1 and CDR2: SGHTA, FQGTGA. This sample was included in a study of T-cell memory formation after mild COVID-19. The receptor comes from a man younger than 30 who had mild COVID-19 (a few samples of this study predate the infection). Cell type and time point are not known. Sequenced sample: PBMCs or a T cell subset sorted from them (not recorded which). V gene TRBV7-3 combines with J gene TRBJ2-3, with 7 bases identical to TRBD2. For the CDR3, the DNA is TGTGCCAGCAGCTTAGGAGCGGGGCGAAGCACAGATACGCAGTATTTT. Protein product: CASSLGAGRSTDTQYF.